This T cell receptor (beta chain) was identified during a study of beta chain features in type 1 diabetes (dated by TCRdb to between 2017 and 2018). The study in broad terms: Mean age, gender distribution, total cell number and subset yield were not different between patients and healthy donors. A total of some 100,000,000 sorted cells were examined across all samples, and a strong correlation was observed between cell number per subset and RNA yield. In the study, TCRB repertoires of sorted circulating CD4+ T cell subsets from recently diagnosed type 1 diabetes patients were compared with those of matched healthy donors. Regulatory and stem cell-like memory subsets were obtained from only 8 patients and roughly 8 healthy donors, while naive and central memory subsets were obtained from all 30 or so donors. Broad study findings and their caveats: At VDJ recombination sites, patients with type 1 diabetes made fewer insertions and deleted more nucleotides, a pattern implying thymic rearrangement abnormalities. A moderate but significant shortening of TCRB CDR3 length was observed in type 1 diabetes patients in all four CD4+ subsets. Naive, central memory and regulatory TCRB repertoires appeared to be more alike among patients than among healthy donors. HLA sub-analyses involved small numbers of individuals, so any influence of HLA type on TCRB rearrangement remained unresolved. Sequencing cDNA rather than genomic DNA could over-represent highly expressing activated cells, although activation and CD3 levels did not differ between groups. PCR might favor shorter templates, but patient and control samples were amplified and corrected together, so any skew would affect both groups equally.

As concerns this clone: Its specific antigen is unknown. It has no much larger one-base neighbor in the sample; base qualities were not kept.

The entire amount of isolated RNA was reverse transcribed using the High Capacity cDNA Reverse Transcription Kit, so the sequenced TCRB transcripts were expressed ones. Naive, central memory and regulatory T cell samples underwent deep immunoSEQ sequencing, averaging around 3.9 million total reads per sample. Sorted cells were lysed in RLT buffer, and RNA was extracted using DNase-treated RNeasy Micro or Mini kits according to cell number. To prevent cross-contamination, every cell subset was processed on its own, while patient and healthy donor samples were processed together. The immunoSEQ multiplex PCR was used to amplify TCRB sequences from cDNA, generating 87-bp fragments that spanned the CDR3 region. The amplicons were sequenced using the Illumina HiSeq platform. Processing in the source paper ran as follows. Synthetic template baselines were used to correct PCR bias computationally, reads within Hamming distance 2 were collapsed, and singletons that could not be merged were discarded. Reads were aligned against IMGT so that V, D and J genes, CDR3 length and insertions or deletions at six rearrangement sites could be assigned. Clonotype counts were normalized to sorted cell number within each subset before computing true diversity and Gini coefficients with the tcR R package. Repertoire sharing was quantified using the overlap coefficient calculated on TCRB nucleotide sequences. Out-of-frame TCRB sequences from naive cells were analyzed to stand in for the pre-selection repertoire. TCRdb stores this immuneACCESS table with in-frame sequences only. Part of the clones is absent; in the studies checked, under half of the shortfall reflects unresolved V genes, and no reason is known for the rest. Clone size and V and J calls were adopted from that table, with D and trimming inferred from the DNA. This sample gives 390,000 or so clones in total; 11% to 15% of them show up just once. The biggest ten clones account for about 0.034% of the sample.

V and J are trimmed by 7 bases and 4 bases, and the gene matches miss 12 bases of the junction. The CDR3 sequence holds 16 residues, the cysteine and phenylalanine included. Just CDR3 DNA is preserved here, 48 bases in frame from base 1. Looking up the germline V gene yields CDR1 SGHVS and CDR2 FQNEAQ. Each donor gave one peripheral blood draw, averaging roughly 120 mL, which was collected into heparinised tubes. A BD FACSAria II and a panel including CD45RO, CCR7, CD25, CD127, CD95 and CD27 were used to sort naive, central memory, regulatory and stem cell-like memory CD4+ T cells. A purity above 95% was achieved for all sorted populations. PBMCs were isolated immediately by Lymphoprep density gradient centrifugation and stained directly without culture. To minimize batch effects, samples were stained and sorted in pairs, one healthy donor with one patient per experiment.

Material: naive CD4+ T cells from blood. Read against the paper, the sample's cell subset or site label means: true naive CD4+ T cells. The TCR sequence derives from a man aged 30 to 39 in good health. This chain is built from TRBV7-8 and TRBJ2-1, with 8 junctional bases fitting TRBD2. The DNA reads TGTGCCAGCATCGGGGGGGTCGCTAGCGGATACAATGAGCAGTTCTTC. Translated, this gives CASIGGVASGYNEQFF.